This is a list of T cell receptor beta chains from one sample in a study of blood T cell repertoires in COVID-19. Here immunoSEQ multiplex PCR was the method, and the copy in TCRdb shows in-frame clones only, minus some. Counted here are a few hundred thousand clones, around 81% occurring once; the ten biggest clones make up around 4.5%. The sequencing sample was made of peripheral blood. The receptors come from a woman in her fifties or sixties with active or convalescent COVID-19. CDR3s include the opening cysteine and the closing phenylalanine or tryptophan. The order of the fields is D gene, V gene, J gene, clone size, CDR3 protein, CDR3 DNA. A D gene is named only where the DNA matches it firmly. The size field is filled for only some rows; it gives once, few, many or a size class.

d_call: NA; v_call: TRBV9; j_call: TRBJ1-1; clone_size: NA; cdr3_aa: CASSVGHWSGGMNTEAFF; cdr3_nt: TGTGCCAGCAGCGTAGGTCATTGGAGTGGGGGGATGAACACTGAAGCTTTCTTT
d_call: TRBD2; v_call: TRBV3-1/TRBV3-2; j_call: TRBJ2-1; clone_size: few; cdr3_aa: CASSQDPSLAGGEQFF; cdr3_nt: TGTGCCAGCAGCCAAGATCCCAGTCTAGCGGGAGGTGAGCAGTTCTTC
d_call: TRBD1; v_call: TRBV5-1; j_call: TRBJ2-5; clone_size: NA; cdr3_aa: CASSLTGGAAQETQYF; cdr3_nt: TGCGCCAGCAGCTTAACAGGGGGCGCGGCCCAAGAGACCCAGTACTTC
d_call: TRBD2; v_call: TRBV7-3; j_call: TRBJ2-1; clone_size: NA; cdr3_aa: CASSLTERGYNEQFF; cdr3_nt: TGTGCCAGCAGCTTAACGGAGCGGGGTTACAATGAGCAGTTCTTC
d_call: TRBD1; v_call: TRBV3-1/TRBV3-2; j_call: TRBJ1-1; clone_size: NA; cdr3_aa: CASTSGTGVTEAFF; cdr3_nt: TGTGCCAGCACCTCCGGGACAGGGGTGACTGAAGCTTTCTTT
d_call: NA; v_call: TRBV5-1; j_call: TRBJ1-1; clone_size: NA; cdr3_aa: CASSLFGGTMNTEAFF; cdr3_nt: TGCGCCAGCAGCTTGTTCGGCGGGACCATGAACACTGAAGCTTTCTTT
d_call: NA; v_call: TRBV5-1; j_call: TRBJ1-4; clone_size: NA; cdr3_aa: CASSVMGASNEKLFF; cdr3_nt: TGCGCCAGCAGCGTGATGGGGGCCTCTAATGAAAAACTGTTTTTT
d_call: TRBD1; v_call: TRBV28; j_call: TRBJ2-7; clone_size: NA; cdr3_aa: CASGTDSYEQYF; cdr3_nt: TGTGCCAGCGGGACAGACTCCTACGAGCAGTACTTC
d_call: NA; v_call: TRBV24-1; j_call: TRBJ2-3; clone_size: NA; cdr3_aa: CATNSRSGTDTQYF; cdr3_nt: TGTGCCACCAACTCTAGGAGCGGCACAGATACGCAGTATTTT
d_call: NA; v_call: TRBV4-1; j_call: TRBJ2-1; clone_size: NA; cdr3_aa: CASSQVTAGPYNEQFF; cdr3_nt: TGCGCCAGCAGCCAAGTGACCGCGGGCCCCTACAATGAGCAGTTCTTC
d_call: NA; v_call: TRBV19; j_call: TRBJ2-7; clone_size: NA; cdr3_aa: CASSIQGKVHEQYF; cdr3_nt: TGTGCCAGTAGTATACAGGGGAAGGTCCACGAGCAGTACTTC
d_call: NA; v_call: TRBV6-2/TRBV6-3; j_call: TRBJ2-7; clone_size: NA; cdr3_aa: CASSFIYEQYF; cdr3_nt: TGTGCCAGCAGTTTTATCTACGAGCAGTACTTC
d_call: NA; v_call: TRBV6-5; j_call: TRBJ2-4; clone_size: NA; cdr3_aa: CASRDGQISIQYF; cdr3_nt: TGTGCCAGCAGAGACGGACAGATAAGCATTCAGTACTTC
d_call: TRBD1; v_call: TRBV11-2; j_call: TRBJ1-2; clone_size: NA; cdr3_aa: CASSSPRVGTGSYTF; cdr3_nt: TGTGCCAGCAGCTCCCCCAGGGTGGGGACAGGGTCCTACACCTTC
d_call: NA; v_call: TRBV3-1/TRBV3-2; j_call: TRBJ2-3; clone_size: NA; cdr3_aa: CASSRGSGTTDTQYF; cdr3_nt: TGTGCCAGCAGCCGGGGTAGCGGTACCACAGATACGCAGTATTTT
d_call: NA; v_call: TRBV5-4; j_call: TRBJ1-1; clone_size: NA; cdr3_aa: CASSSNREEAFF; cdr3_nt: TGTGCCAGCAGCTCCAACAGGGAAGAAGCTTTCTTT
d_call: TRBD2; v_call: TRBV9; j_call: TRBJ2-7; clone_size: NA; cdr3_aa: CASSVDPAGGREQYF; cdr3_nt: TGTGCCAGCAGCGTAGATCCAGCGGGAGGAAGAGAGCAGTACTTC
d_call: TRBD1; v_call: TRBV7-8; j_call: TRBJ1-1; clone_size: few; cdr3_aa: CASSLAKRGQKNTEAFF; cdr3_nt: TGTGCCAGCAGCTTAGCGAAGAGGGGGCAGAAGAACACTGAAGCTTTCTTT
d_call: NA; v_call: TRBV6-1; j_call: TRBJ2-1; clone_size: NA; cdr3_aa: CASSERIGTYRSNEQFF; cdr3_nt: TGTGCCAGCAGTGAACGTATCGGGACTTACCGTTCTAATGAGCAGTTCTTC
d_call: NA; v_call: TRBV7-9; j_call: TRBJ2-1; clone_size: NA; cdr3_aa: CASSFRQINEQFF; cdr3_nt: TGTGCCAGCAGCTTTAGACAGATAAATGAGCAGTTCTTC
d_call: NA; v_call: TRBV29-1; j_call: TRBJ1-1; clone_size: NA; cdr3_aa: CSVELSNTEAFF; cdr3_nt: TGCAGCGTTGAACTGAGTAACACTGAAGCTTTCTTT
d_call: NA; v_call: TRBV29-1; j_call: TRBJ2-7; clone_size: NA; cdr3_aa: CSGSDYSYEQYF; cdr3_nt: TGCAGCGGTAGCGACTACTCCTACGAGCAGTACTTC
d_call: NA; v_call: TRBV6-6; j_call: TRBJ1-5; clone_size: NA; cdr3_aa: CASSRSGPQHF; cdr3_nt: TGTGCCAGCAGTCGGTCCGGGCCCCAGCATTTT